This TCR beta chain was recovered during a study of control samples from healthy donors and cancer patients. Assay used: immunoSEQ multiplex PCR; TCRdb lists only in-frame clones, some missing. Found here are 150,000 to 200,000 clones, roughly nine tenths of them singletons; the top ten hold approximately 1.4%. The ends were cut back, 3 bases at V and 0 bases at J, with 11 bases in the middle. CDR3 size: 15 residues. CDR1 and CDR2 from the germline V gene are KGHSH and LQKENI. The TCR was taken from a woman aged 30 to 39 in good health. The sample taken for sequencing was blood. The J gene is TRBJ1-1, the V gene TRBV18; perhaps TRBD1 as D (5 bases). The CDR3 is CASSPEGTMNTEAFF. CDR3 DNA sequence: TGTGCCAGCTCACCGGAGGGGACCATGAACACTGAAGCTTTCTTT.